This T cell receptor (beta chain) was documented in a study of CD8 T cells in Susac syndrome. The RNA, about 0.45 to 1 ug, was put through reverse transcription using random hexamers. TCRdb ran MiXCR on the immunoSEQ multiplex PCR reads and lists one entry per CDR3 protein. The table includes roughly 120,000 distinct CDR3 sequences, around 94% detected once. This CDR3 has 13 residues. The germline CDR1 and CDR2 sequences are SQVTM and ANQGSEA. V shed 4 bases and J shed 1 base, with 7 bases lying between them. The sequence came from a human donor in good health. The chain has TRBV29-1 and TRBJ2-2; D is unclear. Sample: CD4+ T cells from PBMCs. The CDR3, as DNA: TGCAGCGTTGGGAAGGGGAACACCGGGGAGCTGTTTTTT. As protein: CSVGKGNTGELFF.